A selection of T cell receptor beta chains follows, all from one sample in a study of graft-versus-host responses after intestinal transplantation. TCRdb keeps only in-frame clones here, not all; method: immunoSEQ multiplex PCR. The table records 50,000 to 60,000 clones, 80% to 95% of them present only once. These receptors have no identified antigens. Source: unstimulated CD4+ T cells sorted from spleen or lymph node cells, taken before transplant. The receptors were gathered from a human donor who was the organ donor for an intestinal transplant. Each CDR3 is given with its conserved first and last residue.

V	J	CDR3
TRBV9	TRBJ2-1	CASSVAGAGDSYNEQFF
TRBV6-6	TRBJ2-1	CASTTSGRATYNEQFF
TRBV9	TRBJ2-5	CASSVGPQAETQYF
TRBV6-6	NA	CASSYAGDITYEQYF
TRBV5-8	TRBJ1-3	CASSLNRGSGNTIYF
TRBV21-1	TRBJ2-2	CASSKLEREGTGELFF
TRBV2	TRBJ1-3	CASSRDNSGNTIYF
TRBV19	TRBJ2-5	CASRASGSAETQYF
TRBV5-3	TRBJ1-2	CASSNQNRANYGYTF
TRBV9	TRBJ1-3	CASSVGGGFSGNTIYF
TRBV7-6	TRBJ1-4	CASSAGLRGTNEKLFF
TRBV6-6	TRBJ2-5	CASSYAGQQETQYF
TRBV5-1	TRBJ2-3	CASSFRVGDTQYF
TRBV9	TRBJ2-7	CASSVEPGSSYEQYF
TRBV19	TRBJ2-2	CASSIEASNTGELFF
TRBV28	TRBJ1-1	CASSPAAGQGEAQAFF
TRBV7-3	NA	CASSLGGTTYEQYF
TRBV4-2	TRBJ1-5	CASSLTGAAPQHF
TRBV7-2	TRBJ1-5	CASSSPRGQAQHF
TRBV10-3	TRBJ2-1	CAISESRQGRDEQFF
TRBV2	TRBJ2-1	CASSPWVTSASSYNEQFF
TRBV5-5	TRBJ2-5	CASSSQETQYF
TRBV28	TRBJ2-3	CASNKRDTDTQYF